What follows are 3 T cell receptor beta chains derived from one specimen sequenced in a study of CD8 T cells in Susac syndrome. RNA totalling roughly 0.45 to 1 ug underwent reverse transcription with random hexamers. TCRdb re-analysed the immunoSEQ multiplex PCR reads in MiXCR, keeping a single row per CDR3 protein. Found here are about 140,000 distinct CDR3 sequences, around 95% of them singletons; the top ten hold about 0.08%. Specimen: CD4+ T cells from PBMCs. These receptors all come from a human donor with Susac syndrome.

The gene calls are TRBV7-2 and TRBJ2-7; 7 bases agree with TRBD1. This CDR3 is built from 14 residues. Germline-derived CDR1 and CDR2 are SGHTA and FQGNSA. The junction had 6 bases not matched to a gene; V was cut back by 5 bases and J by 2 bases. Here the CDR3 reads CASSQLGTAYEQYF. CDR3 bases: TGTGCCAGCAGCCAACTAGGGACAGCCTACGAGCAGTACTTC.

The chain uses TRBV13 and TRBJ2-7; 8 bases fit TRBD1. CDR1 and CDR2 from the germline V gene are PRHDT and FYEKMQ (reference sequence). Trimming removed 5 bases from V and 4 bases from J; junction bases left unmatched: 13. The CDR3 totals 16 residues. This CDR3 reads CASSLRPGQALYEQYF. The CDR3 DNA reads as TGTGCCAGCAGCCTCAGACCGGGACAGGCATTGTACGAGCAGTACTTC.

This clonotype was detected only once. The chain employs TRBV27 and TRBJ1-6; 9 bases map to TRBD1. V shed 5 bases, J shed 9 bases, and the junction held 5 bases outside the gene matches. Per the germline V gene, CDR1 is MNHEY and CDR2 is SMNVEV (reference sequence). The CDR3 has 14 amino acids. The DNA for the CDR3 is TGTGCCAGCAGTGGACAGGGGTTAGTTTCACCCCTCCACTTT. Encoded protein: CASSGQGLVSPLHF.